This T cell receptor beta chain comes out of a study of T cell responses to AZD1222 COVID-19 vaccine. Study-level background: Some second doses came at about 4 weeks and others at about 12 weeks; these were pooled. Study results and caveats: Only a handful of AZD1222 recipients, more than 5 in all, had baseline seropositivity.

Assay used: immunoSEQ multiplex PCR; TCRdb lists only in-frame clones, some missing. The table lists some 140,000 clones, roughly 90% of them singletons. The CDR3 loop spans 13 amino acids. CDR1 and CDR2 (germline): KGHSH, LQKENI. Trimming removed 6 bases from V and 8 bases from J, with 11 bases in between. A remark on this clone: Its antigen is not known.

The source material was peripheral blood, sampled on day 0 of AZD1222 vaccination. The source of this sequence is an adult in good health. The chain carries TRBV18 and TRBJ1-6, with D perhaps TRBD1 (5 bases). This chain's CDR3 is CASSEIRDSPLHF. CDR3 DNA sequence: TGTGCCAGCTCCGAGATCAGGGATTCACCCCTCCACTTT. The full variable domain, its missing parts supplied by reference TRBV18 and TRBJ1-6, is NAGVMQNPRHLVRRRGQEARLRCSPMKGHSHVYWYRQLPEEGLKFMVYLQKENIIDESGMPKERFSAEFPKEGPSILRIQQVVRGDSAAYFCASSEIRDSPLHFGNGTRLTVT.